This T cell receptor (beta chain) was found in a study of PD-1 blockade in classical Hodgkin lymphoma. Study as a whole: Patients got intravenous nivolumab 3 mg/kg every 2 weeks. Whole-study findings and limits: Factors driving the repertoire differences, possibly disease activity or prior therapy, remain undefined.

Assay used: immunoSEQ multiplex PCR; TCRdb lists only in-frame clones, some missing. This table has roughly 14,000 clones, 84% appearing once. The CDR3 is 14 residues long. Trimming shortened V by 1 base and J by 7 bases, and 13 bases separated the two germline ends. The germline CDR1 and CDR2 sequences are SGHNT and YENEEA. Points on this clone: Its antigen is unidentified.

Every patient was affected by relapse after autologous stem cell transplantation, while exposure to brentuximab vedotin was not uniform. J is TRBJ1-2 and V is TRBV11-3; no firm D call. The sample here was peripheral blood mononuclear cells (PBMCs), taken at baseline. The clonotype was recovered from a human donor with classical Hodgkin lymphoma. For the CDR3, the DNA is TGTGCCAGCAGCTTAGTTGCTCCCCTAGGTGGCTACACCTTC. As protein: CASSLVAPLGGYTF.